This T cell receptor beta chain was recovered during a study of CD8+ T cells in alopecia areata. The V segment lost 1 base and the J segment 4 bases; nucleotides outside the gene matches: 14. This CDR3 is built from 19 residues. Germline V gives CDR1 SGHVS, CDR2 FNYEAQ. After isolation, RNA underwent reverse transcription to generate cDNA as the sequencing template. The protocol was immunoSEQ multiplex PCR, while the TCRdb copy is restricted to in-frame clones and leaves out a portion. The repertoire includes some 42,000 clones, roughly 90% of them detected once, and under 20% sits in the top ten. Treatment of the sample: oral pan-JAK inhibitor, 5-10 mg twice daily.

The sample consisted of CD8+ T cells sorted from blood, taken at week 24, from a patient treated with tofacitinib. The sequence was obtained from a human donor with alopecia areata. The V and J genes are TRBV7-6 and TRBJ2-1; 9 nucleotides line up with TRBD2. In DNA form, the CDR3 reads TGTGCCAGCAGCTTAGTTGGGGCCAATAGCGGGGGATTTTACAATGAGCAGTTCTTC. This translates into CASSLVGANSGGFYNEQFF.